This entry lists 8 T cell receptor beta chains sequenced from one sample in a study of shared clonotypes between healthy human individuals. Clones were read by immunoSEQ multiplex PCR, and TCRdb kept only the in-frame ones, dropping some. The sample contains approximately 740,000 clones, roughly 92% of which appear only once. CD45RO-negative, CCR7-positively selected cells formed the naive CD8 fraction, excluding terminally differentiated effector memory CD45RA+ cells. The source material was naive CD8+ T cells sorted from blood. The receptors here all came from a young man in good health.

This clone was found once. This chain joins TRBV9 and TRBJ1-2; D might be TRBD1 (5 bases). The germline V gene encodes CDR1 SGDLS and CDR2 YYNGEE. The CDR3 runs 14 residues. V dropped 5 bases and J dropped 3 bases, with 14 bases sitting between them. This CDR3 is CASSGGESHYGYTF. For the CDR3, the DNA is TGTGCCAGCAGTGGGGGGGAGTCCCACTATGGCTACACCTTC.

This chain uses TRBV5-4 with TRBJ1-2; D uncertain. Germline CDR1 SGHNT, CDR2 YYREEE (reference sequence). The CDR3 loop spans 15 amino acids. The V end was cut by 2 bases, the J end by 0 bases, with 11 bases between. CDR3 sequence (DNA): TGTGCCAGCAGCTTTCGAGGAGGACCTAACTATGGCTACACCTTC. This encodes CASSFRGGPNYGYTF.

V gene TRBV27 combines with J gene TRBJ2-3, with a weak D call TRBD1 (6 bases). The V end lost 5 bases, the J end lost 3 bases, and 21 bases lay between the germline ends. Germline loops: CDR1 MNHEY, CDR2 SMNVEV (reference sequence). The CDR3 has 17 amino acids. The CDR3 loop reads CASSPSAGDGGTDTQYF. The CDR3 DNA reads TGTGCCAGCAGTCCATCGGCAGGGGACGGTGGGACAGATACGCAGTATTTT.

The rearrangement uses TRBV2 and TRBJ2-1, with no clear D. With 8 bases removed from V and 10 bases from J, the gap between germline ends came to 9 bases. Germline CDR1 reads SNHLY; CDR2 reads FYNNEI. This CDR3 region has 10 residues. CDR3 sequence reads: CASGSSEQFF. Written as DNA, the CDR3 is TGTGCCAGCGGGTCCAGCGAGCAGTTCTTC.

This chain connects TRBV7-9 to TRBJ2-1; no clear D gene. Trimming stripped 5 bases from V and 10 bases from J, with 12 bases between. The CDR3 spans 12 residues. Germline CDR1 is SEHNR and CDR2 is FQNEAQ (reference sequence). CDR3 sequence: CASSPPQREQFF. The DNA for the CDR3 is TGTGCCAGCAGCCCTCCTCAGAGGGAGCAGTTCTTC.

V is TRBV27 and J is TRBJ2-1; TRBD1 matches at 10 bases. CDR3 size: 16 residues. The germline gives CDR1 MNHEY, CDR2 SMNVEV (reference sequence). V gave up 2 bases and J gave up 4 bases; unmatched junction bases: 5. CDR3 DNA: TGTGCCAGCAGTTTAGAGACAGGGGGCGGGTACAATGAGCAGTTCTTC. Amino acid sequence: CASSLETGGGYNEQFF.

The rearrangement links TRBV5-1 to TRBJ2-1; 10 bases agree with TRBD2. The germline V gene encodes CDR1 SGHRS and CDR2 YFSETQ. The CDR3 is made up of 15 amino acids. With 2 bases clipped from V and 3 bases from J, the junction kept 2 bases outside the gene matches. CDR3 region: CASSFSSGSYNEQFF. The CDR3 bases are TGCGCCAGCAGCTTTTCTAGCGGGAGCTACAATGAGCAGTTCTTC.

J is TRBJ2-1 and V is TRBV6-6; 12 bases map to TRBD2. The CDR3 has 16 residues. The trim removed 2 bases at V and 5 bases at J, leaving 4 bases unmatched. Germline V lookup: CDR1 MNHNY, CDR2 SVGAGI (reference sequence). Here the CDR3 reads CASSYGTSGHHNEQFF. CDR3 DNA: TGTGCCAGCAGTTACGGGACTAGCGGGCATCACAATGAGCAGTTCTTC.